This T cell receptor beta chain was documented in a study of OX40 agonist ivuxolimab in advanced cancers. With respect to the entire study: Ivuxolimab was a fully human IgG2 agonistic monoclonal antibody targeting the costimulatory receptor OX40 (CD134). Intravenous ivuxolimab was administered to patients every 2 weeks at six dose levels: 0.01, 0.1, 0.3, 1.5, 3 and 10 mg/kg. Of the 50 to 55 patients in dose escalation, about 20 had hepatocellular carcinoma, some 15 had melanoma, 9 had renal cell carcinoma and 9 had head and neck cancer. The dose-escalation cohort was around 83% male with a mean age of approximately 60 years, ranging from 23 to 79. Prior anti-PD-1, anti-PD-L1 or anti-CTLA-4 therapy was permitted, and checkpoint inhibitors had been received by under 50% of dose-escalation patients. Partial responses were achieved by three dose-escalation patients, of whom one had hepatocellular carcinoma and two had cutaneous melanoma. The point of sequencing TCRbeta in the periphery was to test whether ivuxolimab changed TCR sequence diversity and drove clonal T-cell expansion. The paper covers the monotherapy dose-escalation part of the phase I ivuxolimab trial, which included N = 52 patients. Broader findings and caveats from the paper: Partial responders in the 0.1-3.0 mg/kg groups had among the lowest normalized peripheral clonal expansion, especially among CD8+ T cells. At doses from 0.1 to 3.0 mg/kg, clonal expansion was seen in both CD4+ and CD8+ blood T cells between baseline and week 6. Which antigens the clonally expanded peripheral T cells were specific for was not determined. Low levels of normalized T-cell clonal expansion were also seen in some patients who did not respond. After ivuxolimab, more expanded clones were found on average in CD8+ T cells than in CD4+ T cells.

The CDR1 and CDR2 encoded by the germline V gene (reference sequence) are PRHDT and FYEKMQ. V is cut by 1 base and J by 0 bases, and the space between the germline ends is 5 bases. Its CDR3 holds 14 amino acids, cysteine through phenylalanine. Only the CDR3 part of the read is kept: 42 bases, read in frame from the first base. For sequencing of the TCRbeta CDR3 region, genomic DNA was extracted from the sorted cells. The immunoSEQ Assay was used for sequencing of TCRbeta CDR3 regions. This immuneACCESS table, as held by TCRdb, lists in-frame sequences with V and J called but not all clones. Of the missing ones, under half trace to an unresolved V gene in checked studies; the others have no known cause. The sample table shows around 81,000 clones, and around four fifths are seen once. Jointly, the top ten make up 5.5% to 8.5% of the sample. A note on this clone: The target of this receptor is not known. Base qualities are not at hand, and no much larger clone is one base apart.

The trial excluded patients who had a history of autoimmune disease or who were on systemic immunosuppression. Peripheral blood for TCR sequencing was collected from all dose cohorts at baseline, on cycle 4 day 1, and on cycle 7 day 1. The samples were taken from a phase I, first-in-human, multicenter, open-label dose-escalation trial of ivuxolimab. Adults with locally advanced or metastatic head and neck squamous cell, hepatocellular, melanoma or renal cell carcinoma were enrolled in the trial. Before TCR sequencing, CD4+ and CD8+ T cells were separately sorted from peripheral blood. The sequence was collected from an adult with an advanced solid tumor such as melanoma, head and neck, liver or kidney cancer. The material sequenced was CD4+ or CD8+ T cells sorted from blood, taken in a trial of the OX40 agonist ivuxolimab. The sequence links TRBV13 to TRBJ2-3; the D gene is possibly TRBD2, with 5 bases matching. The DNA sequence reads TGTGCCAGCAGCTTAGCTAGCAGCACAGATACGCAGTATTTT. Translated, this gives CASSLASSTDTQYF.